The 10 T cell receptor beta chains below all came from one sample that was sequenced in a study of blood T cell repertoires in COVID-19. Profiling relied on immunoSEQ multiplex PCR, and the TCRdb table lists in-frame clones only, not all of them. This sample has under 150,000 clones, with 80% found just once. Sequencing input: peripheral blood. The receptors shown here come from a woman between 50 and 59 years old with acute or convalescent COVID-19.

This rearrangement joins TRBV7-2 to TRBJ2-7, with 7 nucleotides matching TRBD2. The CDR3 covers 13 residues. The germline gives CDR1 SGHTA, CDR2 FQGNSA. The V gene end was trimmed by 4 bases and the J gene end by 7 bases; junction bases not matched to a gene: 7. The CDR3 coding sequence is TGTGCCAGCAGCTCAGGGAGGGGCCGAGAGCAGTACTTC. Its translation is CASSSGRGREQYF.

This rearrangement joins TRBV7-6 to TRBJ2-1, with 15 bases identical to TRBD2. This CDR3 is 22 amino acids long. Germline loops: CDR1 SGHVS, CDR2 FNYEAQ. The trim removed 3 bases at V and 0 bases at J, leaving 15 bases unmatched. CDR3 sequence: CASSLSNPGLAGGLSSYNEQFF. As DNA, the CDR3 is TGTGCCAGCAGCTTGTCTAACCCGGGACTAGCGGGGGGCTTAAGCTCCTACAATGAGCAGTTCTTC.

This sequence joins TRBV10-3 and TRBJ2-5, with D possibly matching TRBD2 (7 bases). This CDR3 comprises 15 residues. Per germline, CDR1 ENHRY and CDR2 SYGVKD. Trimming removed 7 bases at V and 2 bases at J, with 17 bases between. The CDR3 DNA reads as TGTGCCATCAAAAATTCGGCGGGGGCTCAAGAGACCCAGTACTTC. Its protein is CAIKNSAGAQETQYF.

V usage is TRBV30 and J usage is TRBJ2-7; D possibly corresponds to TRBD1 (5 bases). In germline, CDR1 is GTSNPN, CDR2 SVGIG (reference sequence). With 0 bases removed from V and 6 bases from J, the gap between germline ends came to 12 bases. The CDR3 sequence is 13 residues long. The CDR3 here is CAWSVSQGGEQYF. CDR3 DNA: TGTGCCTGGAGTGTAAGCCAGGGTGGCGAGCAGTACTTC.

This chain uses TRBV5-1 with TRBJ1-3, with 7 nucleotides matching TRBD1. Germline CDR1 and CDR2: SGHRS and YFSETQ. V lost 2 bases and J lost 2; bases outside the gene matches: 7. The CDR3 has 16 residues. CDR3 nucleotides: TGCGCCAGCAGCTTAACAGGGGATACTACTGGAAACACCATATATTTT. Amino acid sequence: CASSLTGDTTGNTIYF.

This sequence joins TRBV7-9 and TRBJ2-1, with D hard to call. Germline-derived CDR1 and CDR2 are SEHNR and FQNEAQ (reference sequence). V lost 4 bases to trimming and J lost 3 bases, with 7 bases between them. The CDR3 is 13 residues long. The CDR3 sequence is CASSSAGYNEQFF. CDR3 in DNA: TGTGCCAGCAGCTCTGCCGGCTACAATGAGCAGTTCTTC.

This chain uses TRBV18 with TRBJ1-2; D is uncertain. The length of the CDR3 is 16 residues. V shed 2 bases and J shed 3 bases, with 16 bases lying between them. CDR1 and CDR2 (germline): KGHSH, LQKENI. The CDR3 nucleotides read TGTGCCAGCTCACCAGGCCGTCTCGAACGATACTATGGCTACACCTTC. Encoded protein: CASSPGRLERYYGYTF.

The rearrangement links TRBV7-3 to TRBJ1-6; 8 nucleotides agree with TRBD1. The CDR3 is made up of 14 amino acids. V trimming: 5 bases; J trimming: 10 bases; junction bases outside the gene matches: 7. Germline V lookup: CDR1 SGHTA, CDR2 FQGTGA. The CDR3 region is CASSQGQAVSPLHF. The CDR3 DNA reads as TGTGCCAGCAGCCAGGGACAGGCGGTCTCACCCCTCCACTTT.

This chain joins TRBV5-1 and TRBJ1-2; 7 bases line up with TRBD1. V was pared by 4 bases and J by 7 bases, with 7 bases of the junction left unmatched. The germline V gene has CDR1 SGHRS and CDR2 YFSETQ. The CDR3 consists of 13 residues. The CDR3 DNA sequence: TGCGCCAGCAGCATCGACAGGGATCGTGGCTACACCTTC. Its translation: CASSIDRDRGYTF. The variable domain in full, completed from reference TRBV5-1 and TRBJ1-2, reads KAGVTQTPRYLIKTRGQQVTLSCSPISGHRSVSWYQQTPGQGLQFLFEYFSETQRNKGNFPGRFSGRQFSNSRSEMNVSTLELGDSALYLCASSIDRDRGYTFGSGTRLTVV.

The chain has TRBV19 and TRBJ1-4, with 7 bases fitting TRBD1. This CDR3 region has 16 residues. The V gene's germline CDR1 is LNHDA and CDR2 SQIVND (reference sequence). J was trimmed by 7 bases and V by 6 bases; bases with no gene match: 14. CDR3 protein: CASSHATRGLVEKLFF. The CDR3 DNA reads TGTGCCAGTAGCCATGCCACAAGGGGGCTTGTTGAAAAACTGTTTTTT.